Listed here are 8 T cell receptor beta chains from one sample, sequenced in a study of shared clonotypes between healthy human individuals. Assay used: immunoSEQ multiplex PCR; TCRdb lists only in-frame clones, some missing. The repertoire holds 2 million to 2.5 million clones, with 92% as singletons. The source material was naive CD4+ T cells from PBMCs. The subset denotes: CD45RA+ positively selected. The origin of the receptors is a man aged 18 to 29 in good health. Some clones in this sample may be carry-over from other donors' samples.

The genes are TRBV12-5 and TRBJ2-2, with 8 bases that match TRBD2. The germline CDR1 and CDR2 sequences are LGHNT and FRNRAP. After removal of 3 bases from V and 6 bases from J, the junction contained 18 bases not matched to a gene. This CDR3 spans 19 amino acids. The CDR3 region is CASGFGKAGDDSVAGELFF. As DNA, the CDR3 is TGTGCTAGTGGTTTCGGAAAAGCGGGAGACGATAGCGTCGCCGGGGAGCTGTTTTTT.

The J gene is TRBJ2-7, the V gene TRBV5-1; 15 bases are a match to TRBD2. V was pared by 6 bases and J by 0 bases, with 4 bases of the junction left unmatched. Germline loops: CDR1 SGHRS, CDR2 YFSETQ. The CDR3 has 16 residues. The CDR3 DNA is TGCGCCAGCACGGGACTAGCGGGAGGCAACTCCTACGAGCAGTACTTC. It yields the protein CASTGLAGGNSYEQYF.

The CDR3 protein is CAWREKGGSYEQYF. The CDR3 nucleotides read TGTGCCTGGAGGGAAAAAGGGGGCAGCTACGAGCAGTACTTC. The chain uses TRBV30 and TRBJ2-7; 7 bases are shared with TRBD1. The trim removed 3 bases at V and 3 bases at J, leaving 8 bases unmatched. Per germline, CDR1 GTSNPN and CDR2 SVGIG (reference sequence). There are 14 residues in the CDR3.

The rearrangement uses TRBV2 and TRBJ2-3, with D perhaps being TRBD1 or TRBD2 (6 bases each). Germline V gives CDR1 SNHLY, CDR2 FYNNEI. The CDR3 runs to 12 residues. V dropped 8 bases and J dropped 9 bases, with 15 bases sitting between them. CDR3 residues: CASYRDGGTQYF. The CDR3 DNA sequence: TGTGCCAGCTACCGGGACGGGGGCACGCAGTATTTT.

This chain joins TRBV28 and TRBJ1-5, with unresolved D. V was shortened by 9 bases and J by 6 bases, with 15 bases between the two germline ends. The CDR3 is 13 residues long. The germline V gene has CDR1 MDHEN and CDR2 SYDVKM. The CDR3 spells CASKGGVPQPQHF. Written as DNA, the CDR3 is TGTGCCAGTAAGGGTGGAGTCCCTCAGCCCCAGCATTTT. Variable domain in full (rest from reference TRBV28 and TRBJ1-5): DVKVTQSSRYLVKRTGEKVFLECVQDMDHENMFWYRQDPGLGLRLIYFSYDVKMKEKGDIPEGYSVSREKKERFSLILESASTNQTSMYLCASKGGVPQPQHFGDGTRLSIL.

The gene calls are TRBV27 and TRBJ2-7, with 7 bases aligning to TRBD1. CDR1 and CDR2 from the germline V gene are MNHEY and SMNVEV (reference sequence). Unmatched junction bases numbered 8, after V lost 6 bases and J lost 0 bases. This CDR3 has 15 amino acids. In DNA, the CDR3 is TGTGCCAGCAGACGGTCGAGACAGGGCTCCTACGAGCAGTACTTC. It encodes CASRRSRQGSYEQYF.

This clone was seen only once. V gene TRBV11-3 combines with J gene TRBJ1-1; 7 nucleotides line up with TRBD1. CDR1 SGHNT and CDR2 YENEEA come from the germline V gene. The CDR3 is 15 residues long. The V segment lost 5 bases and the J segment 1 base; nucleotides outside the gene matches: 7. The CDR3 sequence is CASSPGGTANTEAFF. The CDR3 bases are TGTGCCAGCAGCCCAGGGGGGACGGCGAACACTGAAGCTTTCTTT.

This clone was observed a single time. This chain uses TRBV27 with TRBJ2-3; 7 bases are a match to TRBD2. This CDR3 has 14 residues. V trimming: 6 bases; J trimming: 3 bases; junction bases outside the gene matches: 6. Per germline, CDR1 MNHEY and CDR2 SMNVEV (reference sequence). The CDR3 bases are TGTGCCAGCAGCCCCGGACTAGTAACAGATACGCAGTATTTT. Amino acids: CASSPGLVTDTQYF.